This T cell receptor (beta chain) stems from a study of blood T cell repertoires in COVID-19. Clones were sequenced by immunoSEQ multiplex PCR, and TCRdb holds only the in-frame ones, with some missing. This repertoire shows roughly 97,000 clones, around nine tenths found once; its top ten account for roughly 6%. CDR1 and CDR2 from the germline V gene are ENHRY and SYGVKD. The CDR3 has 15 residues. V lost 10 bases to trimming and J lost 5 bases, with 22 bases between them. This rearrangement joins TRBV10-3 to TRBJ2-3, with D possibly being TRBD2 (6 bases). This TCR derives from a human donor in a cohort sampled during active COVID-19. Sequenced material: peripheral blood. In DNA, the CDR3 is TGTGCCACCAGGGACTCAGGCTTCCAAGAAGATACGCAGTATTTT. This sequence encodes CATRDSGFQEDTQYF.